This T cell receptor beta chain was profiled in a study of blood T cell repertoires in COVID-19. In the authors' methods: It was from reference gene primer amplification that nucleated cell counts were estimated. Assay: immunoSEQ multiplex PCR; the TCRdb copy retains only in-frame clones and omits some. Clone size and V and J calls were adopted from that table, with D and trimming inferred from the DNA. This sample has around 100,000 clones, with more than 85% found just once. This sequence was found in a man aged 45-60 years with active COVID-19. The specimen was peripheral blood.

The CDR3 is CAISDRTYEQYF. As DNA, the CDR3 is TGTGCCATCAGCGACAGAACGTACGAGCAGTACTTC. V and J are TRBV10-3 and TRBJ2-7; perhaps TRBD1 as D (5 bases). Trimming left V 6 bases short and J 4 bases short, with 10 bases between. The CDR3 runs to 12 residues. Per germline, CDR1 ENHRY and CDR2 SYGVKD.